Listed here are 9 T cell receptor beta chains from one sample, sequenced in a study of blood T cell repertoires in COVID-19. The protocol was immunoSEQ multiplex PCR, while the TCRdb copy is restricted to in-frame clones and leaves out a portion. Of roughly 100,000 clones listed, around 79% are singletons. Sequencing was carried out using peripheral blood. These receptors all stem from a woman aged 80 or over with acute or convalescent COVID-19.

The rearrangement uses TRBV9 and TRBJ2-2; D might be TRBD1 (5 bases). Germline V gene lookup returns CDR1 SGDLS and CDR2 YYNGEE. Trimming shortened V by 1 base and J by 3 bases, and 10 bases separated the two germline ends. The CDR3 runs to 15 residues. CDR3 loop: CASSVNQGYTGELFF. The CDR3 nucleotides read TGTGCCAGCAGCGTAAATCAGGGATACACCGGGGAGCTGTTTTTT.

This CDR3 reads CASSYFTSAYEQYF. For the CDR3, the DNA is TGTGCCAGCAGTTACTTCACTAGTGCTTACGAGCAGTACTTC. The V gene is TRBV6-5, the J gene TRBJ2-7, with D perhaps TRBD2 (5 bases). The germline V gene encodes CDR1 MNHEY and CDR2 SVGAGI. Deletions cut 1 base from V and 4 bases from J, with 11 bases between. The CDR3 has 14 residues.

The genes are TRBV4-2 and TRBJ2-2; weak D call: TRBD2 (7 bases). The germline V gene has CDR1 LGHNA and CDR2 YNFKEQ. Trimming cost V 1 base and J 6 bases, with 18 bases left between them. The CDR3 consists of 17 residues. The CDR3 here is CASSQAPVEGGSGELFF. CDR3 DNA sequence: TGTGCCAGCAGCCAAGCGCCCGTGGAGGGGGGGTCCGGGGAGCTGTTTTTT.

The chain uses TRBV2 and TRBJ1-3, with 8 bases that match TRBD1. Germline CDR1 reads SNHLY; CDR2 reads FYNNEI. V was pared by 5 bases and J by 1 base, with 4 bases of the junction left unmatched. The CDR3 runs 15 residues. The CDR3 sequence: CASSPGQASGNTIYF. In nucleotides, the CDR3 is TGTGCCAGCAGTCCGGGACAGGCTTCTGGAAACACCATATATTTT.

This chain connects TRBV6-5 to TRBJ2-5, with a tentative D call TRBD2 (5 bases). V lost 2 bases and J lost 3, with 10 bases in between. CDR1 is MNHEY, CDR2 SVGAGI, per germline. The CDR3 is 14 amino acids. The DNA of the CDR3 is TGTGCCAGCAGTTACGTCCCGGGGAAAGAGACCCAGTACTTC. Amino acids: CASSYVPGKETQYF.

The gene calls are TRBV11-3 and TRBJ2-5, with 9 bases that match TRBD2. Trimming took 6 bases from V and 2 from J; bases not matched to a gene: 7. CDR1 and CDR2 (germline): SGHNT, YENEEA. This CDR3 is 15 amino acids long. The CDR3 region is CASSLSGSPQETQYF. The CDR3 DNA reads as TGTGCCAGCAGTCTTAGCGGGAGCCCTCAAGAGACCCAGTACTTC.

The chain joins TRBV28 to TRBJ2-7; D is perhaps TRBD2 (6 bases). The CDR3 spans 13 residues. CDR1 and CDR2 from the germline V gene are MDHEN and SYDVKM. Deletions cut 3 bases from V and 2 bases from J, with 8 bases between. The CDR3 DNA is TGTGCCAGCAGTTTCGGGGGAACCTACGAGCAGTACTTC. Translated, it gives CASSFGGTYEQYF.

This clone is a singleton in its sample. The chain is built from TRBV5-5 and TRBJ2-3; 11 nucleotides agree with TRBD2. The length of the CDR3 is 16 residues. The germline V gene has CDR1 SGHKS and CDR2 YYEKEE (reference sequence). V shed 4 bases, J shed 5 bases, and the junction held 9 bases outside the gene matches. CDR3 sequence (DNA): TGTGCCAGCAGCCCCGGACTAGCGGGCTTGGGAGATACGCAGTATTTT. Encoded protein: CASSPGLAGLGDTQYF.

The rearrangement links TRBV3-1 (or the pseudogene TRBV3-2) to TRBJ1-1; D not certain. The germline V gene has CDR1 LGHDT and CDR2 YNNKEL (reference sequence). The CDR3 is made up of 14 amino acids. Deletions cut 4 bases from V and 1 base from J, with 10 bases between. The CDR3: CASSPSARNTEAFF. The CDR3 bases are TGTGCCAGCAGCCCCTCGGCTAGGAACACTGAAGCTTTCTTT.